These T cell receptor beta chains were read from a single sample in a study of blood T cell repertoires in COVID-19. Sequencing was performed with immunoSEQ multiplex PCR; in TCRdb, only in-frame clones are kept and a portion is missing. The sample has 90,000 to 100,000 clones, around 83% seen once. Input material: peripheral blood. Every receptor here comes from a man in his 60s with acute or convalescent COVID-19. Each CDR3 is given without its conserved first and last residue.

TRBJ2-1 | TRBV4-2 | 13 | ASTPKGGAGNEQF
TRBJ2-3 | TRBV19 | 13 | ASSIVTRTGSTQY
TRBJ1-2 | TRBV21-1 | 12 | ASSNMGANYGYT
TRBJ1-1 | TRBV19 | 13 | ASQPIDRVDTEAF
TRBJ1-1 | TRBV3-1/TRBV3-2 | 12 | ASSLKHQNTEAF
TRBJ1-1 | TRBV2 | 13 | ASSADGQGNTEAF
TRBJ2-4 | TRBV5-1 | 12 | ASSGQGFQNIQY
TRBJ1-6 | TRBV7-9 | 13 | ASSPGQSYNSPLH
TRBJ1-2 | TRBV7-2 | 13 | ASSLDQGPFVAYT
TRBJ1-6 | TRBV7-9 | 11 | ASSRIRESPLH
TRBJ2-7 | TRBV7-2 | 14 | ASSSMGVGLSYEQY
TRBJ1-3 | TRBV6-6 | 14 | ASSYSGSNSGNTIY
TRBJ1-3 | TRBV2 | 13 | ASGQGAVAGNTIY
TRBJ1-2 | TRBV6-2/TRBV6-3 | 9 | ASSYSRSRV
TRBJ1-1 | TRBV12-3/TRBV12-4 | 10 | ASSRLVTEAF